Detailed here is one T cell receptor beta chain. It lacks a known antigen. Per-base qualities were not stored, and no clone one base away is much larger. Taken from the germline V gene, the CDR1 and CDR2 loops are SGHVS and FQNEAQ. The CDR3 starts with the cysteine, ends with the phenylalanine, and has 11 residues. The sequence is cut down to CDR3 DNA, 33 bases in frame from base 1. V is cut by 5 bases and J by 6 bases, and the space between the germline ends is 8 bases. The cohort was made up of around 720 healthy bone marrow donors. At the time of sampling, all cohort members were nominally healthy, though unrecorded immune exposures were likely present. The donor was CMV seropositive and was included in the group of some 290 seropositive cohort members. Each donor provided a peripheral blood sample, and peripheral blood mononuclear cells were used for TCR beta sequencing. Genomic DNA extraction from the blood cell samples was performed with the Qiagen DNeasy Blood Extraction Kit.

The method was the immunoSEQ multiplex PCR assay. For the multiplex PCR, a mixture combining 60 forward primers for TCR Vbeta segments and 13 reverse primers for TCR Jbeta segments was used. The CDR3 region of rearranged TCR beta genes was amplified from genomic DNA by a multiplex PCR assay. The Illumina HiSeq System was used to sequence the amplified TCR beta libraries as 87-base-pair reads. The study's processing was this. Across the roughly 600 repertoires, a later analysis counted 60 million to 90 million unique TCR beta chains, some 11 million of which were shared by at least two donors. Raw reads were error-corrected and collapsed into unique sequences with a nearest-neighbor algorithm that merged closely related sequences to remove PCR and sequencing errors. V, D and J gene segments were assigned by aligning CDR3 sequences to IMGT reference sequences. For a sequence to be retained, a match of at least six nucleotides to both a V gene segment and a J gene segment was required. Rearrangements were classified as productive when the CDR3 lacked stop codons and remained in frame with V and J, and all other rearrangements were classified as non-productive. CDR3 was defined by IMGT convention, running from the second conserved V-encoded cysteine to the conserved J-encoded phenylalanine. In an earlier analysis of around 540 of the donors, sequences lacking an unambiguous match to a single V gene segment were excluded. An earlier analysis of a few hundred of the donors called V segments functional above 56.7% productive rearrangements and segregating when the between-donor standard deviation exceeded 5%. A statistical classification framework was built to diagnose cytomegalovirus status from the catalog of TCR beta chain sequences. V and J gene assignment, in a later analysis, came from comparing TCR nucleotide sequences with IMGT/GENE-DB human TR gene sequences. In a later analysis, CDR3 sequences and most-parsimonious VDJ recombination scenarios were assigned using the TCRdist pipeline. In a later analysis, each TCR beta chain was defined by its CDR3 amino acid sequence together with its V-gene family, and reads lacking a unique V-gene family were excluded. A later analysis removed over 500 highly shared, low-generation-probability nucleotide sequences to deal with suspected cross-contamination and a sequencing artifact. In a later analysis, a clonal expansion index was calculated for each public chain from normalized within-repertoire ranks of inferred template counts. A later analysis computed generation probabilities with a VDJ recombination model fitted to out-of-frame rearrangements, and checked the results against IGoR. A later analysis scored TCR-TCR, TCR-HLA and TCR-CMV co-occurrence with hypergeometric tests, applying a repertoire-size bias correction to TCR pairs. False discovery rates were estimated in a later analysis by permuting HLA or CMV assignments 20 times. In a later analysis, co-occurring TCRs were grouped with DBSCAN, and TCRdist sequence similarity was added when clustering was performed within HLA-allele-positive subsets. Repertoires with fewer than 30,000 or more than 120,000 public chains, plus five repertoires with anomalous nucleotide sharing, were excluded from co-occurrence clustering. TCRdb obtained this table from immuneACCESS and retained in-frame rearrangements with V and J assigned. These tables miss some clones; where compared with another copy, unresolved V genes account for less than half of the shortfall, and the remainder is unexplained. That table is the source of V, J and clone size, and D and trimming were worked out from the DNA. The sample records roughly 100,000 clones, approximately 76% of which are singletons. Together, the top ten hold roughly 19% of the sample.

The record originates from a study of cytomegalovirus exposure and HLA in healthy donors (dated by TCRdb to 2015 to 2018). Background on the whole study: An earlier analysis of roughly 500 of the donors reported 276 Gb of sequence data and 90 million to 120 million unique TCR beta sequences obtained from about 179 million T cells. Every repertoire in the discovery cohort had been generated on one and the same sequencing platform. Rather than using new phenotypic data, the later analysis identified candidate immune exposures from TCR beta sequences and from how often those sequences occurred across donors. The number of donors typed differed by locus, with about 629-630 for A, B, C, DRB1 and DQB1, around 500 for DQA1, approximately 570 for DPA1, and around 460 for DPB1. Donor age, sex, ethnicity and CMV serostatus were collected together with the repertoire data. The study combined high-throughput TCR immunosequencing, statistical association of individual TCRs with disease status, and machine learning to predict cytomegalovirus infection status. Along with the 666-subject first cohort, a separate validation cohort of over a hundred different subjects was used. Because of strong linkage in the cohort, roughly five DR-DQ haplotypes were treated as single units for association and clustering. The study used immunosequencing to profile the T cell repertoires of several hundred subjects and linked those repertoires to cytomegalovirus serostatus. A later analysis re-analyzed previously published TCR beta repertoires from hundreds of donors and added high-resolution HLA genotyping to study TCR occurrence patterns. In a later genetic analysis, genome-wide SNP genotypes for about 55% of the roughly 700 donors were used, and that subset was treated as a discovery cohort. Of the 398 genotyped donors, approximately 82% fell in the genetic ancestry cluster associated with self-reported Caucasian donors. The aim of the study was to test whether cataloging public T cell receptors could identify signatures of past pathogen exposure. An early release covering about 600 HLA-typed donors comprised about 300 gigabases of sequencing data and 85 million or so unique TCR sequences. Among about 400 genotyped donors of the cohort, an average of about 220,000 unique TCR beta nucleotide sequences was sequenced per donor, of which 15% to 20% were non-productive. An earlier analysis of about 600 of the donors used high-throughput TCR beta sequencing to judge whether each TCR beta V gene segment behaved as functional or pseudogenic. Class I and class II HLA loci were covered by the typing at four-digit resolution. Results the study describes overall, beyond this receptor: Most CMV-associated TCR beta chains appeared to be HLA-restricted in a later analysis, and the HLA associations seemed to be driven largely by CMV exposure. This cohort had only TCR beta chains sequenced, and the lack of alpha or paired-chain data limited which features could be detected. A further reported finding was that TCR beta sequences accurately predicted the HLA-A and HLA-B alleles for most subjects in the first cohort. The classifier was reported to diagnose cytomegalovirus status with high specificity and sensitivity in both the original cohort and the validation cohort. A later analysis found that TCR association rates varied across HLA loci, with DRB1 alleles showing the most associated TCRs and HLA-C alleles the fewest. A later genetic analysis reported fewer N-insertions in productive TCRs among donors in an Asian-associated ancestry cluster than the approximately 670-donor mean. Presence/absence analyses assumed roughly uniform sequencing depth across donors, an assumption that may not hold. The authors suggested that the approach could potentially be extended to other disease states and immunological phenotypes. At a false discovery rate of 0.05, a later analysis linked some 17,000 TCR beta sequences to specific HLA alleles. A cluster of highly shared sequence variants was judged likely to represent a technical artifact of the sequencing pipeline. According to a later analysis, parvovirus B19, influenza, CMV and Epstein-Barr virus appeared linked to several top co-occurrence clusters. Correlated functional status among segregating V segments might be attributable to linkage disequilibrium, but an unknown experimental factor could not be ruled out. Most TCR sequences were observed very rarely across donors, whereas some public TCRs were present in many individuals. In the study, around 150 TCR beta chains were listed as associated with cytomegalovirus. CMV serostatus was the only immune exposure information available for the cohort. Assigning TCR associations to individual alleles was difficult when HLA alleles, especially DR and DQ, strongly co-occurred. Three of the identified cytomegalovirus-associated TCR beta chains were confirmed in vitro to be specific for cytomegalovirus antigens. Because HLA typing was unavailable for some donors at each locus, only the typed subset was used in association tests. Some IMGT-functional V segments, including TRBV6-2 and TRBV6-3, could not be told apart with the 87-base-pair reads, so those segments were excluded. Broadly in line with IMGT annotations, most TCR beta V segments showed up in productive rearrangements about 87% or about 30% of the time in an earlier analysis of approximately 640 of the donors. In a later analysis, HLA-associated TCR beta chains were found to be more clonally expanded and to have lower generation probabilities than equally common non-associated chains. A later genetic analysis associated a missense DCLRE1C variant with V-gene and J-gene trimming of TCR beta chains, and an independent cohort replicated the association. Approximately 18 rarely observed V segments, including chromosome 9 orphons, were excluded from the earlier analysis of about 600 of the donors because counts were too low.

The clonotype comes from a woman aged 55-75 years in good health and CMV-seropositive. The sample comprised PBMCs. The chain employs TRBV7-8 and TRBJ2-7; a tentative D call is TRBD2 (5 bases match). The CDR3: CASSIRGEQYF. Read as DNA, the sequence is TGTGCCAGCAGCATCCGGGGCGAGCAGTACTTC.